Listed here are 18 T cell receptor beta chains from one sample, sequenced in a study of shared clonotypes between healthy human individuals (dated by TCRdb to 2018 to 2021). Receptor libraries were prepared by the immunoSEQ multiplex PCR assay. TCRdb stores this immuneACCESS table with in-frame sequences only. Part of the clones is absent; in the studies checked, under half of the shortfall reflects unresolved V genes, and no reason is known for the rest. In all, the sample holds about 1.1 million clones, and 70% to 80% of those were seen once. The ten largest make up roughly 0.55% of the sample. Sequencing was performed on memory CD4+ T cells from PBMCs. Sample cell subset or site, as interpreted from the label and publication: CD45RA-negative fraction. All receptors derive from a man between 18 and 29 years old in good health. Some clones in this sample may be carry-over from other donors' samples.

V and J are TRBV18 and TRBJ2-4, with 7 positions matching TRBD2. Losses at the gene ends were 3 bases for V and 0 bases for J; bases not matched to a gene: 5. CDR3 length equals 16 residues. Germline V CDR1 and CDR2: KGHSH, LQKENI. The CDR3 DNA sequence: TGTGCCAGCTCACCTCAGCGGGACGTAGCCAAAAACATTCAGTACTTC. Translated: CASSPQRDVAKNIQYF.

The gene calls are TRBV11-3 and TRBJ2-3; tentative D call: TRBD1 (5 bases). CDR3 length equals 16 residues. The ends were cut back, 5 bases at V and 1 base at J, with 16 bases in the middle. The germline V gene encodes CDR1 SGHNT and CDR2 YENEEA. The CDR3 bases are TGTGCCAGCAGCGCAAGAGTCGGCAGGGGCACAGATACGCAGTATTTT. As protein: CASSARVGRGTDTQYF.

The chain is built from TRBV7-2 and TRBJ1-2; D gene ambiguous. This CDR3 region has 13 residues. V lost 4 bases and J lost 4, with 10 bases in between. CDR1 SGHTA and CDR2 FQGNSA come from the germline V gene. The CDR3 DNA is TGTGCCAGCAGCTCACCACGGGGCTATGGCTACACCTTC. Amino acids: CASSSPRGYGYTF.

This sequence joins TRBV28 and TRBJ2-4; D remains ambiguous. Germline V CDR1 and CDR2: MDHEN, SYDVKM. Deletions cut 4 bases from V and 1 base from J, with 14 bases between. The CDR3 has 16 amino acids. In nucleotides, the CDR3 is TGTGCCAGCAGTTCAACCCGGGCATTGGCCAAAAACATTCAGTACTTC. Its protein product is CASSSTRALAKNIQYF.

This clone was counted a few times. The rearrangement joins TRBV10-3 to TRBJ2-1; D remains ambiguous. This CDR3 is 15 amino acids long. The germline CDR1 and CDR2 sequences are ENHRY and SYGVKD. Deletions cut 6 bases from V and 7 bases from J, with 19 bases between. The CDR3 DNA sequence: TGTGCCATCAGCCTTTCGGTCTTATCCGGGAATGAGCAGTTCTTC. Translated, it gives CAISLSVLSGNEQFF.

The chain is built from TRBV6-5 and TRBJ2-7; the match to TRBD2 covers 9 bases. Germline V gene data show CDR1 as MNHEY and CDR2 as SVGAGI. CDR3 length: 15 residues. V shed 5 bases, J shed 2 bases, and the junction held 7 bases outside the gene matches. The CDR3 region is CASSPRPSGAYEQYF. CDR3 nucleotides: TGTGCCAGCAGTCCCAGGCCTAGCGGGGCCTACGAGCAGTACTTC.

This clone was seen more than once but under ten times. The rearrangement links TRBV28 to TRBJ1-4, with TRBD1 identical over 8 bases. V trimming: 6 bases; J trimming: 6 bases; junction bases outside the gene matches: 6. There are 14 residues in the CDR3. Germline CDR1 MDHEN, CDR2 SYDVKM. CDR3 in amino acids: CASRRTGWDEKLFF. The CDR3 nucleotides are TGTGCCAGCAGACGGACAGGGTGGGATGAAAAACTGTTTTTT.

The rearrangement links TRBV27 to TRBJ2-7; 11 bases map to TRBD1. The V gene end was trimmed by 6 bases and the J gene end by 0 bases; junction bases not matched to a gene: 4. Germline CDR1 is MNHEY and CDR2 is SMNVEV (reference sequence). The CDR3 is 15 amino acids. The CDR3 DNA reads as TGTGCCAGCAGAGGACAGGGGGCTATCTCCTACGAGCAGTACTTC. This translates into CASRGQGAISYEQYF.

V gene TRBV6-6 combines with J gene TRBJ1-2; the match to TRBD1 covers 8 bases. CDR3 length: 15 residues. Germline CDR1 is MNHNY and CDR2 is SVGAGI (reference sequence). Trimming at V came to 0 bases and at J to 6 bases, leaving 6 bases not matched to a gene. This CDR3 is CASSYSWSRGHGYTF. CDR3 DNA sequence: TGTGCCAGCAGTTACTCATGGAGCAGGGGGCATGGCTACACCTTC.

The chain uses TRBV6-6 and TRBJ2-5, with 11 positions matching TRBD2. Germline CDR1 is MNHNY and CDR2 is SVGAGI (reference sequence). CDR3 size: 16 residues. The V gene end was trimmed by 4 bases and the J gene end by 5 bases; junction bases not matched to a gene: 9. The CDR3 region is CASSFRSGRAHETQYF. CDR3 DNA: TGTGCCAGCAGTTTCCGTAGCGGGAGGGCCCATGAGACCCAGTACTTC.

J is TRBJ2-7 and V is TRBV6-1; D possibly corresponds to TRBD2 (5 bases). The germline V and J ends were trimmed by 7 bases and 0 bases, with 16 bases remaining between them. From germline, CDR1 is MNHNS and CDR2 SASEGT. The CDR3 totals 15 residues. The CDR3 loop is CASIRGSATSYEQYF. Written as DNA, the CDR3 is TGTGCCAGCATCCGAGGGAGCGCAACCTCCTACGAGCAGTACTTC.

CDR3 region: CASSLAALRGNTQGNEQYF. The CDR3 nucleotides read TGCGCCAGCAGCTTGGCCGCCCTCCGGGGAAATACCCAGGGAAACGAGCAGTACTTC. This sequence joins TRBV5-1 and TRBJ2-7; D possibly uses TRBD1 or TRBD2 (5 bases each). The CDR3 consists of 19 residues. Germline loops: CDR1 SGHRS, CDR2 YFSETQ. The V end was cut by 0 bases, the J end by 5 bases, with 27 bases between. The variable domain in full, with the rest retrieved from reference TRBV5-1 and TRBJ2-7, is KAGVTQTPRYLIKTRGQQVTLSCSPISGHRSVSWYQQTPGQGLQFLFEYFSETQRNKGNFPGRFSGRQFSNSRSEMNVSTLELGDSALYLCASSLAALRGNTQGNEQYFGPGTRLTVT.

This clone was counted only a few times. Distinct nucleotide sequences in the sample also encode this CDR3. The genes are TRBV7-9 and TRBJ1-2; D perhaps matches TRBD1 (5 bases). Per the germline V gene, CDR1 is SEHNR and CDR2 is FQNEAQ (reference sequence). Trimming took 1 base from V and 4 from J, leaving 16 bases between them. The CDR3 spans 16 residues. The chain's CDR3 is CASSLVLGGAPYGYTF. CDR3 DNA: TGTGCCAGCAGCTTAGTTCTGGGGGGAGCACCCTATGGCTACACCTTC.

The chain employs TRBV7-2 and TRBJ2-7; no clear D. Trimming left V 3 bases short and J 1 base short, with 10 bases between. Germline CDR1 is SGHTA and CDR2 is FQGNSA. This CDR3 is 14 amino acids long. DNA of the CDR3: TGTGCCAGCAGCTTTTCAGTCAGTTCCTACGAGCAGTACTTC. Its translation: CASSFSVSSYEQYF.

The sample holds a few counts of this clone. The V and J genes are TRBV2 and TRBJ2-7; 11 nucleotides match TRBD2. The CDR3 is made up of 15 amino acids. V lost 5 bases to trimming and J lost 2 bases; unmatched junction nucleotides: 5. Germline CDR1 and CDR2: SNHLY and FYNNEI. The CDR3 sequence: CASSRLLAGAYEQYF. In DNA, the CDR3 is TGTGCCAGCAGTAGGCTACTAGCGGGAGCCTACGAGCAGTACTTC.

J is TRBJ2-3 and V is TRBV10-1, with 12 bases matching TRBD1. The CDR3 length is 15 residues. Unmatched junction bases numbered 6, after V lost 6 bases and J lost 5 bases. Germline CDR1 WNHNN, CDR2 SYGVQD (reference sequence). The DNA of the CDR3 is TGCGCCAGCAGCACCGGGACAGGGGGCAAAGATACGCAGTATTTT. Translating gives CASSTGTGGKDTQYF.

The chain joins TRBV7-9 to TRBJ2-2; D possibly corresponds to TRBD1 (5 bases). CDR1 and CDR2 (germline): SEHNR, FQNEAQ (reference sequence). This CDR3 has 12 residues. Trimming left V 10 bases short and J 5 bases short, with 11 bases between. CDR3 in amino acids: CAKDRYTGELFF. Written as DNA, the CDR3 is TGTGCCAAAGACAGATATACCGGGGAGCTGTTTTTT.

The CDR3: CAAGQGGTGELFF. The CDR3 DNA is TGTGCCGCTGGACAGGGGGGGACCGGGGAGCTGTTTTTT. The rearrangement uses TRBV10-3 and TRBJ2-2; TRBD1 matches 10 bases. The CDR3 contains 13 residues. Trimming at V came to 11 bases and at J to 5 bases, leaving 5 bases not matched to a gene. The germline gives CDR1 ENHRY, CDR2 SYGVKD.